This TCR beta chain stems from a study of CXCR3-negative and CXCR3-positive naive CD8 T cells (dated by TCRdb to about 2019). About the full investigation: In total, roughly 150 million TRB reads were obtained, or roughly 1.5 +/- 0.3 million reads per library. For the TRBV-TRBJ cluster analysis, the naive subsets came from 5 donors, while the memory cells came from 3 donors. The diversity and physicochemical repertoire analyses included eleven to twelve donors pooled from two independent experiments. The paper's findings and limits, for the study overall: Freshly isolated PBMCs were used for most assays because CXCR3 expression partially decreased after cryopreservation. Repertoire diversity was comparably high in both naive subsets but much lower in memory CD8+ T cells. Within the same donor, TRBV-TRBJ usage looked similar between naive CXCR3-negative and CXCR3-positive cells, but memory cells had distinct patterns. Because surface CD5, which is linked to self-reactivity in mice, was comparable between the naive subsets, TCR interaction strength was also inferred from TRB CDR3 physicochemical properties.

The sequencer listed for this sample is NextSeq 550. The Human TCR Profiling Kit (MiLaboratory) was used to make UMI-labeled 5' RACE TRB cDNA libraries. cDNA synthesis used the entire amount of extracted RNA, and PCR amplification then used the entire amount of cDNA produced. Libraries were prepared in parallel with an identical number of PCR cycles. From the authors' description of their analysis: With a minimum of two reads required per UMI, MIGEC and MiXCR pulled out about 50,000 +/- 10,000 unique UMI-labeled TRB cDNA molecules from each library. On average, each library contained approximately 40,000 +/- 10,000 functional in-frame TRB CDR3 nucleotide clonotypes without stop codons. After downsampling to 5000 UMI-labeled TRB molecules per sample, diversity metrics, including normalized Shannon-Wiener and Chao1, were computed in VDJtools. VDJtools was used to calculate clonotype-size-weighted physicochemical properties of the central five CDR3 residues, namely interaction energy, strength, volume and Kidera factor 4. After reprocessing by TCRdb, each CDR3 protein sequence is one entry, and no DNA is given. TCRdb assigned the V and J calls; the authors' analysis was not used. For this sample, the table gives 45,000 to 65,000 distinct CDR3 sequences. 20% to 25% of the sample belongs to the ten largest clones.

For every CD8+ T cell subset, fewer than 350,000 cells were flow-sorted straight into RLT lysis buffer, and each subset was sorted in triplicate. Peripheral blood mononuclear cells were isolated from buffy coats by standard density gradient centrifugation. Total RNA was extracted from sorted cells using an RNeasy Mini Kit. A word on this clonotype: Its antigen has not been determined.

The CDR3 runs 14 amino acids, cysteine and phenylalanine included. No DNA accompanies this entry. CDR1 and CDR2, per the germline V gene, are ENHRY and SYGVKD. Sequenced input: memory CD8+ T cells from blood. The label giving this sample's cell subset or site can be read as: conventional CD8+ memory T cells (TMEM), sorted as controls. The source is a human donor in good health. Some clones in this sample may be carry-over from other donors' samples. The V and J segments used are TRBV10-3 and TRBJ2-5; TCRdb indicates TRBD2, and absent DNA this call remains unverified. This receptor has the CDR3 CDTGLAGNQETQYF.